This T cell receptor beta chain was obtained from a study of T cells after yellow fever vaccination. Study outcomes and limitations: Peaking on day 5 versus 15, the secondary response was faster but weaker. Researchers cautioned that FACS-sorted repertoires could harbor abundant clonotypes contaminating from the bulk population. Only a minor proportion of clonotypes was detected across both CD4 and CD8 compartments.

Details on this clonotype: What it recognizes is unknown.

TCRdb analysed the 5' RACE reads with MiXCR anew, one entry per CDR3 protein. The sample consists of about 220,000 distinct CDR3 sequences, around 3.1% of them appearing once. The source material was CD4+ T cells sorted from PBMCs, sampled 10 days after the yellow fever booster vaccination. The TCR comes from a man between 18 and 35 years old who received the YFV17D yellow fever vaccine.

Here the CDR3 reads CASSYSGTWNYGYTF. The CDR3, as DNA: TGTGCCAGCAGTTACAGCGGCACCTGGAACTATGGCTACACCTTC. This chain links TRBV6-5 with TRBJ1-2; D is unresolved. Germline CDR1 MNHEY, CDR2 SVGAGI. The CDR3 contains 15 residues. Trimming took off 2 bases at V and 2 bases at J, with 12 bases between the two ends.